Reported below is one T cell receptor (beta chain). Its specific antigen is unknown. Base quality data are lacking; no much larger clone is found one base away. RNA was extracted with the RNeasy kit and about 0.45 to 1 ug was reverse transcribed using random hexamers. The immunoSEQ multiplex PCR assay, covering 54 Vbeta and 13 Jbeta segments, was used to amplify TCR beta CDR3 regions. To correct PCR amplification bias, a synthetic template baseline was used for both primer optimization and computational correction. As for the original processing: Reads were annotated to V, D and J genes per IMGT and analyzed with immunoSEQ Analyzer, keeping only productive sequences. Clonality was calculated as one minus the Shannon entropy normalized by log2 of the number of productive unique sequences. For each patient and control, public and private clones were evaluated among the 100 most prevalent clones. Susac-specific clones were defined as absent from healthy and MS cohorts, over a thousand published viral clones and other ImmuneACCESS disease sequences. Using fastp trimming at Q25 and MiXCR clonotype assembly, TCRdb reanalyzed the public sequencing data and kept in-frame beta chains. Each record represents a unique CDR3 protein, reported with the most common genes and DNA among its rows. TCRdb's processing, not the authors', yielded these V and J calls. The sample profile shows 250,000 to 300,000 distinct CDR3 sequences; around 91% of them were found once. Of the sample, approximately 0.18% is held by the ten largest clones.

This sample stems from a study of CD8 T cells in Susac syndrome (dated by TCRdb to between 2017 and 2020). Notes on the research overall: Whether CD8+ T cell activation and differentiation in Susac syndrome was antigen driven was tested using repertoire sequencing. CD8+ T cell repertoire clonality was compared between some 12 healthy donors, approximately 14 Susac syndrome patients and some 15 multiple sclerosis patients.

On the study overall, not on this receptor specifically: The number of individuals in the TCR sequencing and HLA analysis was recognized as being relatively small.

Peripheral blood CD8+ and CD4+ T cells from healthy donors, Susac syndrome patients and multiple sclerosis patients were profiled using high-throughput TCR beta sequencing. The multiple sclerosis controls were treatment-naive patients whose relapsing-remitting disease, either stable or active, fulfilled the revised McDonald criteria. Bulk CD8+ and CD4+ T cells were purified by magnetic negative isolation, whereas CD8+ TEMRA cells were enriched by FACS. Blood was drawn into EDTA tubes, processed within 24 hours, and PBMCs were isolated by density gradient centrifugation. PBMCs intended for TCR sequencing were frozen in liquid nitrogen and were later thawed in a 37 degrees C water bath. The sorted or isolated CD4+, CD8+ and CD8+ TEMRA cells had a purity of 90% or higher. Counted from cysteine to phenylalanine, this CDR3 has 17 amino acids. Here the CDR3 DNA is all that survives: 51 bases in frame from base 1. At the junction V is shortened by 4 bases and J by 2 bases, with 17 bases in between. Reading the germline V gene (reference sequence) gives CDR1 MNHEY and CDR2 SMNVEV.

The sequenced material came from CD8+ T cells from PBMCs. The rearranged segments are TRBV27 and TRBJ2-2; possibly the D gene is TRBD1, per 6 matching bases. The sequence derives from a human donor with multiple sclerosis. CDR3 reads: CASSSPPRQVNTGELFF. The nucleotides are TGTGCCAGCAGTTCACCCCCCCGACAGGTCAACACCGGGGAGCTGTTTTTT.